These 13 T cell receptor beta chains were sequenced from one sample in a study of T cells after yellow fever vaccination. Each CDR3 protein is one row after TCRdb ran MiXCR on the 5' RACE reads. The sample contains 500,000 to 650,000 distinct CDR3 sequences, about 12% of which appear only once. The starting material was PBMCs, obtained on the day of the yellow fever booster vaccination. The receptors were gathered from a man aged 25 to 45 who received the YFV17D yellow fever vaccine.

The gene calls are TRBV10-3 and TRBJ2-7, with 7 bases matching TRBD1. Losses at the gene ends were 3 bases for V and 3 bases for J; bases not matched to a gene: 5. Germline CDR1 is ENHRY and CDR2 is SYGVKD. This CDR3 comprises 14 residues. CDR3 protein: CAISERGGSYEQYF. Here the CDR3 DNA reads TGTGCCATCAGTGAACGAGGGGGCAGCTACGAGCAGTACTTC.

This clonotype has more than one count but fewer than ten. The chain carries TRBV18 and TRBJ1-1; tentatively, D is TRBD1 (6 bases). The V gene's germline CDR1 is KGHSH and CDR2 LQKENI. V lost 0 bases and J 4 bases, leaving 9 bases between the germline ends. The CDR3 consists of 14 residues. The CDR3 sequence: CASSPPVDSTEAFF. CDR3 nucleotide sequence: TGTGCCAGCTCACCACCGGTGGACAGCACTGAAGCTTTCTTT.

This chain connects TRBV5-1 to TRBJ2-7, with D perhaps TRBD1 (6 bases). The ends were cut back, 3 bases at V and 4 bases at J, with 17 bases in the middle. Germline V lookup: CDR1 SGHRS, CDR2 YFSETQ. The CDR3 runs to 15 residues. The CDR3 DNA reads as TGCGCCAGCAGCTCCTTACAGGGTTCGGGATACGAGCAGTACTTC. This codes for CASSSLQGSGYEQYF.

This clonotype was seen a handful of times. V usage is TRBV3-1 and J usage is TRBJ1-1; TRBD1 matches 8 bases. The CDR3 is 15 amino acids. V shed 3 bases and J 2 bases; nucleotides not matched to a gene: 5. Germline CDR1 is LGHDT and CDR2 is YNNKEL (reference sequence). The CDR3 is CASSHSGQGNTEAFF. DNA for the CDR3: TGTGCCAGCAGCCACTCCGGACAGGGTAACACTGAAGCTTTCTTT.

The rearrangement joins TRBV7-9 to TRBJ2-1, with 11 positions matching TRBD2. The length of the CDR3 is 14 residues. CDR1 is SEHNR and CDR2 is FQNEAQ in the germline V gene (reference sequence). J lost 8 bases, V lost 5 bases, and 5 bases had no gene match. The CDR3 protein is CASSPLLAGDEQFF. CDR3 coding DNA: TGTGCCAGCAGCCCCTTACTAGCGGGAGATGAGCAGTTCTTC.

In its sample, this clonotype was seen a few times. Compared with germline, one end of the junction differs, possibly owing to a read error. The J gene is TRBJ2-7, the V gene TRBV29-1; the match to TRBD2 covers 13 bases. The germline gives CDR1 SQVTM, CDR2 ANQGSEA. The CDR3 sequence is 13 residues long. CDR3 amino acids: CSVDEPGLAGPFF. DNA of the CDR3: TGCAGCGTCGACGAGCCGGGACTAGCGGGACCTTTCTTC.

V gene TRBV4-3 combines with J gene TRBJ2-1; 12 bases are shared with TRBD2. From germline, CDR1 is LGHNA and CDR2 YSLEER. The CDR3 is 15 amino acids. The V and J ends lost 1 base and 6 bases, in that order; junction bases with no gene match: 1. In DNA, the CDR3 is TGCGCCAGCAGCCAAGGGACTAGCGGGACCAATGAGCAGTTCTTC. It is translated as CASSQGTSGTNEQFF.

The chain's CDR3 is CASSYSITSGRGTYNEQFF. CDR3 coding DNA: TGTGCCAGCAGTTACTCGATTACTAGCGGGAGGGGTACCTACAATGAGCAGTTCTTC. The V and J genes are TRBV6-5 and TRBJ2-1, with TRBD2 identical over 13 bases. The CDR3 consists of 19 residues. Germline values: CDR1 MNHEY, CDR2 SVGAGI. Unmatched junction bases numbered 7, after V lost 0 bases and J lost 2 bases.

This clonotype was counted only a few times. The rearrangement uses TRBV29-1 and TRBJ2-1, with 14 bases fitting TRBD2. CDR3 length equals 15 residues. Germline lookup yields CDR1 SQVTM and CDR2 ANQGSEA. V lost 5 bases and J lost 9; bases outside the gene matches: 9. CDR3 loop: CSVPTSGRVTGEQFF. CDR3 nucleotides: TGCAGCGTTCCGACTAGCGGGAGGGTGACGGGTGAGCAGTTCTTC.

The chain is built from TRBV6-5 and TRBJ1-1; D is unresolved. The V gene's germline CDR1 is MNHEY and CDR2 SVGAGI. The V end was cut by 2 bases, the J end by 3 bases, with 7 bases between. The CDR3 consists of 13 residues. The CDR3 reads CASSYDGDTEAFF. The CDR3 bases are TGTGCCAGCAGTTACGACGGCGACACTGAAGCTTTCTTT.

Written as DNA, the CDR3 is TGTGCCAGCAGTGGCTCTACTAGTCTCAATGAGCAGTTCTTC. Residues: CASSGSTSLNEQFF. V gene TRBV2 combines with J gene TRBJ2-1, with D maybe TRBD2 (5 bases). Trimming removed 4 bases from V and 6 bases from J, with 13 bases in between. The CDR3 covers 14 residues. The germline gives CDR1 SNHLY, CDR2 FYNNEI.

The CDR3 region is CAPGTLGEQFF. The CDR3 region has the DNA TGTGCCCCGGGAACCCTTGGTGAGCAGTTCTTC. The chain combines TRBV7-9 with TRBJ2-1, with D perhaps matching TRBD2 (5 bases). Between the trimmed V and J ends, which lost 11 bases and 9 bases, there was a span of 14 bases. This CDR3 region has 11 residues. Germline loops: CDR1 SEHNR, CDR2 FQNEAQ (reference sequence). Full variable domain (missing parts from reference TRBV7-9 and TRBJ2-1): DTGVSQNPRHKITKRGQNVTFRCDPISEHNRLYWYRQTLGQGPEFLTYFQNEAQLEKSRLLSDRFSAERPKGSFSTLEIQRTEQGDSAMYLCAPGTLGEQFFGPGTRLTVL.

CDR3 protein: CAIWDRTDEQYF. CDR3 nucleotides: TGTGCCATTTGGGACAGGACCGACGAGCAGTACTTC. The rearrangement links TRBV2 to TRBJ2-7; 8 bases are a match to TRBD1. From germline, CDR1 is SNHLY and CDR2 FYNNEI. The CDR3 runs 12 residues. With 10 bases clipped from V and 5 bases from J, the junction kept 7 bases outside the gene matches.